This is a list of T cell receptor beta chains from one sample in a study of T cells after yellow fever vaccination. TCRdb ran MiXCR on the 5' RACE reads and lists one entry per CDR3 protein. The repertoire holds 300,000 to 400,000 distinct CDR3 sequences, with about 8.3% as singletons. The sample in question was PBMCs, obtained about 41 days after the first yellow fever vaccination. These receptors were collected from a man aged 18 to 35 who received the YFV17D yellow fever vaccine. The CDR3 runs from the conserved cysteine through the conserved F or W. Each record gives: V gene, J gene, CDR3 protein.

TRBV5-1	TRBJ2-5	CASSELGRETQYF
TRBV29-1	TRBJ2-3	CSVEGGSGVTDTQYF
TRBV7-6	TRBJ2-5	CASSLVAETVETQYF
TRBV15	TRBJ2-3	CATSRAGQRTDTQYF
TRBV5-1	TRBJ1-1	CASSVGQGSRGRNTEAFF
TRBV11-3	TRBJ2-1	CASSLGSSYNEQFF
TRBV7-8	TRBJ1-5	CASSSDRGSQPQHF
TRBV5-1	TRBJ2-4	CASTNLAKNIQYF
TRBV11-2	TRBJ2-5	CASSLVGGPGETQYF
TRBV6-1	TRBJ1-1	CASRIGGSGTEAFF
TRBV6-1	TRBJ1-1	CASSPRVRTEAFF
TRBV6-2/TRBV6-3	TRBJ1-2	CASSRATQLGGYTF
TRBV6-6	TRBJ1-5	CASSNRNQPQHF
TRBV3-1	TRBJ2-7	CASSHQDTYEQYF
TRBV12-3/TRBV12-4	TRBJ1-5	CASSFGTGGGQPQHF
TRBV5-1	TRBJ2-4	CASSFYAGAKNIQYF
TRBV10-1	TRBJ1-4	CASSESSSNEKLFF